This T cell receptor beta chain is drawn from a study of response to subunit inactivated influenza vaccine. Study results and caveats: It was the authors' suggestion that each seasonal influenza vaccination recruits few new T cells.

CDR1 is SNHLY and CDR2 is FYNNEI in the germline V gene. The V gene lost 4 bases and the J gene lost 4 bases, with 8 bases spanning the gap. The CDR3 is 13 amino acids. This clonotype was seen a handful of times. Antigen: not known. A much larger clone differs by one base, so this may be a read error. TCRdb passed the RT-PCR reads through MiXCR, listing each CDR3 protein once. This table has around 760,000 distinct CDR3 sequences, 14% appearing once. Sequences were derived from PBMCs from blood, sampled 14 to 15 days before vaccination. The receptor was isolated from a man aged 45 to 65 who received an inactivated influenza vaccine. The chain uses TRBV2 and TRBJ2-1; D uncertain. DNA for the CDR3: TGTGCCAGCAGTGGGGGATTTTACAATGAGCAGTTCTTC. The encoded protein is CASSGGFYNEQFF. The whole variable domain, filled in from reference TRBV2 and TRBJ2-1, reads EPEVTQTPSHQVTQMGQEVILRCVPISNHLYFYWYRQILGQKVEFLVSFYNNEISEKSEIFDDQFSVERPDGSNFTLKIRSTKLEDSAMYFCASSGGFYNEQFFGPGTRLTVL.